This entry lists 26 T cell receptor beta chains sequenced from one sample in a study of blood T cell repertoires in COVID-19. Libraries were prepared by immunoSEQ multiplex PCR; TCRdb keeps only in-frame clonotypes and omits some of them. The sample consists of over 20,000 clones, under 90% of them appearing once. Sequenced material: peripheral blood. The receptors derive from a human donor in a cohort sampled during active COVID-19.

The chain is built from TRBV5-5 and TRBJ2-3; D unresolved. The ends were cut back, 0 bases at V and 6 bases at J, with 11 bases in the middle. The CDR3 is 14 amino acids. Looked up from germline, CDR1 is SGHKS and CDR2 is YYEKEE (reference sequence). This chain's CDR3 is CASSLAGPADTQYF. DNA for the CDR3: TGTGCCAGCAGCTTGGCCGGCCCAGCGGATACGCAGTATTTT.

The chain uses TRBV19 and TRBJ1-1, with D hard to call. Trimming took 3 bases from V and 3 from J, leaving 8 bases between them. The CDR3 contains 13 residues. Germline values: CDR1 LNHDA, CDR2 SQIVND (reference sequence). Here the CDR3 reads CASSMTADTEAFF. The DNA of the CDR3 is TGTGCCAGTAGTATGACGGCGGACACTGAAGCTTTCTTT.

The rearrangement links TRBV6-5 to TRBJ2-3; 7 nucleotides match TRBD1. The CDR3 consists of 15 residues. V lost 2 bases, J lost 3 bases, and 5 bases stayed unmatched. Germline lookup yields CDR1 MNHEY and CDR2 SVGAGI. CDR3 nucleotides: TGTGCCAGCAGTTACGACAGGGATCAGACAGATACGCAGTATTTT. It is translated as CASSYDRDQTDTQYF.

The chain joins TRBV6-1 to TRBJ1-2; possibly TRBD1 for D (6 bases). V was clipped by 2 bases and J by 4 bases, with 14 bases between them. The CDR3 spans 15 residues. Looked up from germline, CDR1 is MNHNS and CDR2 is SASEGT. The CDR3 DNA is TGTGCCAGCAGTGAAACTCAGGGGAGGGGCTATGGCTACACCTTC. Its translation is CASSETQGRGYGYTF.

This clone came up once. V gene TRBV5-1 combines with J gene TRBJ1-1, with no clear D. The V and J ends lost 0 bases and 11 bases respectively, with 8 bases between them. CDR3 length: 11 residues. Germline assignment: CDR1 SGHRS and CDR2 YFSETQ. CDR3 protein: CASSLGGFAFF. CDR3 nucleotides: TGCGCCAGCAGCTTGGGCGGGTTTGCTTTCTTT.

The V and J genes are TRBV20-1 and TRBJ2-3; D gene uncertain. The ends were cut back, 3 bases at V and 6 bases at J, with 7 bases in the middle. The CDR3 spans 11 residues. Per germline, CDR1 DFQATT and CDR2 SNEGSKA (reference sequence). This CDR3 reads CSASFPDTQYF. The DNA for the CDR3 is TGCAGTGCTAGTTTTCCGGATACGCAGTATTTT.

The gene calls are TRBV18 and TRBJ1-4; D is undetermined. V lost 2 bases and J 8 bases, leaving 6 bases between the germline ends. The CDR3 runs to 12 residues. Germline CDR1 KGHSH, CDR2 LQKENI. The CDR3, as DNA: TGTGCCAGCTCACCAACGAGGGAAAAACTGTTTTTT. Protein: CASSPTREKLFF.

This clone was detected only a few times. V gene TRBV9 combines with J gene TRBJ1-1, with 8 bases that match TRBD1. The CDR3 runs 14 residues. CDR1 and CDR2 (germline): SGDLS, YYNGEE. V was clipped by 3 bases and J by 6 bases; unmatched bases: 7. CDR3 sequence reads: CASSATGAGAEAFF. The CDR3 DNA is TGTGCCAGCAGCGCGACAGGGGCGGGCGCTGAAGCTTTCTTT.

In its sample, this clone was seen once. The genes are TRBV28 and TRBJ2-5, with 10 bases fitting TRBD2. V gave up 7 bases and J gave up 3 bases; unmatched junction bases: 2. Germline-derived CDR1 and CDR2 are MDHEN and SYDVKM. The length of the CDR3 is 13 residues. In DNA, the CDR3 is TGTGCCAGCATTACTAGCGGGAAAGAGACCCAGTACTTC. Residues: CASITSGKETQYF.

This clone was found once. This rearrangement joins TRBV11-2 to TRBJ2-3; 8 bases are a match to TRBD1. Germline CDR1 SGHAT, CDR2 FQNNGV. The CDR3 totals 18 residues. J was trimmed by 3 bases and V by 4 bases; bases with no gene match: 15. CDR3 loop: CASSYRSGTGGRTDTQYF. The CDR3 DNA follows: TGTGCCAGCAGCTACCGGAGTGGGACAGGTGGGAGAACAGATACGCAGTATTTT.

The chain couples TRBV6-5 to TRBJ1-1; 9 bases fit TRBD1. The CDR3 sequence is 14 residues long. Trimming cost V 8 bases and J 1 base; bases outside gene matches: 5. Germline CDR1 MNHEY, CDR2 SVGAGI. For the CDR3, the DNA is TGTGCCAGCTTGGGACAGGGAAAGAACACTGAAGCTTTCTTT. Translation: CASLGQGKNTEAFF.

This clone was seen a few times. This sequence joins TRBV7-2 and TRBJ1-5, with TRBD1 as a possible D gene (5 bases). V lost 1 base and J 11 bases, leaving 9 bases between the germline ends. Germline V gene lookup returns CDR1 SGHTA and CDR2 FQGNSA. The CDR3 runs 12 residues. The CDR3 bases are TGTGCCAGCAGCTTAGACGGGGGAGCCCAGCATTTT. It codes for CASSLDGGAQHF. The whole variable domain, remainder taken from reference TRBV7-2 and TRBJ1-5, is GAGVSQSPSNKVTEKGKDVELRCDPISGHTALYWYRQSLGQGLEFLIYFQGNSAPDKSGLPSDRFSAERTGGSVSTLTIQRTQQEDSAVYLCASSLDGGAQHFGDGTRLSIL.

The rearrangement joins TRBV18 to TRBJ2-1; TRBD2 matches 9 bases. CDR3 length equals 16 residues. The V gene's germline CDR1 is KGHSH and CDR2 LQKENI. Trimming removed 3 bases from V and 1 base from J; junction bases left unmatched: 4. As DNA, the CDR3 is TGTGCCAGCTCACCTCGACTAGCGGAATCCTACAATGAGCAGTTCTTC. It translates to CASSPRLAESYNEQFF.

This clone was counted between two and nine times. J is TRBJ1-4 and V is TRBV30, with D possibly being TRBD1 (5 bases). Germline V gene sequence: CDR1 GTSNPN, CDR2 SVGIG (reference sequence). This CDR3 contains 13 residues. V dropped 4 bases and J dropped 3 bases, with 9 bases sitting between them. This CDR3 is CAWMGGSNEKLFF. For the CDR3, the DNA is TGTGCCTGGATGGGGGGGTCTAATGAAAAACTGTTTTTT.

This clone showed up just once. The V and J genes are TRBV3-1 (or the pseudogene TRBV3-2) and TRBJ1-1; 11 nucleotides agree with TRBD1. This CDR3 is 19 amino acids long. Germline lookup yields CDR1 LGHDT and CDR2 YNNKEL (reference sequence). V was clipped by 2 bases and J by 0 bases; unmatched bases: 11. CDR3 residues: CASSQPDRDRGDMNTEAFF. CDR3 coding DNA: TGTGCCAGCAGCCAACCGGACCGGGACAGGGGGGACATGAACACTGAAGCTTTCTTT.

The genes are TRBV19 and TRBJ2-7; TRBD2 agrees at 9 bases. The length of the CDR3 is 13 residues. CDR1 LNHDA and CDR2 SQIVND come from the germline V gene (reference sequence). The junction had 7 bases not matched to a gene; V was cut back by 6 bases and J by 7 bases. As DNA, the CDR3 is TGTGCCAGTAGGGTTAGCGGGAGTGGAGAGCAGTACTTC. Encoded protein: CASRVSGSGEQYF.

The V call is TRBV5-5, the J call TRBJ1-6; D is ambiguous. CDR1 is SGHKS and CDR2 is YYEKEE in the germline V gene (reference sequence). This CDR3 contains 12 residues. Trimming shortened V by 7 bases and J by 7 bases, and 9 bases separated the two germline ends. CDR3 region: CASANTNSPLHF. CDR3 DNA sequence: TGTGCCAGCGCCAACACAAATTCACCCCTCCACTTT.

This chain joins TRBV5-4 and TRBJ2-2, with TRBD2 matching 9 bases. J gave up 7 bases and V 1 base, and 17 bases lay outside the gene matches. This CDR3 is built from 19 residues. Germline assignment: CDR1 SGHNT and CDR2 YYREEE (reference sequence). The CDR3: CASSLTAIAGAARDGELFF. CDR3 bases: TGTGCCAGCAGCTTGACAGCAATAGCGGGGGCCGCCCGGGACGGGGAGCTGTTTTTT.

The J gene is TRBJ2-1, the V gene TRBV18; 13 bases agree with TRBD2. The germline gives CDR1 KGHSH, CDR2 LQKENI. V lost 0 bases, J lost 9 bases, and 5 bases stayed unmatched. The CDR3 totals 16 residues. The CDR3 coding sequence is TGTGCCAGCTCACCACCGGAACTAGCGGGGGGGCGTGAGCAGTTCTTC. This translates into CASSPPELAGGREQFF.

Here the CDR3 reads CASSTKGARDTGELFF. CDR3 coding DNA: TGTGCCAGCAGCACAAAGGGGGCGCGGGACACCGGGGAGCTGTTTTTT. The chain is built from TRBV7-9 and TRBJ2-2; 7 nucleotides line up with TRBD1. Per germline, CDR1 SEHNR and CDR2 FQNEAQ (reference sequence). The V segment lost 5 bases and the J segment 3 bases; nucleotides outside the gene matches: 9. The CDR3 runs 16 residues.

This clone was seen just once. The chain carries TRBV5-1 and TRBJ1-4; 9 nucleotides agree with TRBD1. The CDR3 contains 15 residues. V was pared by 3 bases and J by 7 bases, with 7 bases of the junction left unmatched. In germline, CDR1 is SGHRS, CDR2 YFSETQ. The DNA for the CDR3 is TGCGCCAGCAGCTCCTGGACAGGGGAGGGTGAAAAACTGTTTTTT. This encodes CASSSWTGEGEKLFF.

The chain is built from TRBV18 and TRBJ2-2; D uncertain. CDR3 length: 14 residues. The germline CDR1 and CDR2 sequences are KGHSH and LQKENI. The V gene lost 0 bases and the J gene lost 2 bases, with 4 bases spanning the gap. CDR3 protein: CASSPPLNTGELFF. The DNA of the CDR3 is TGTGCCAGCTCACCACCACTAAACACCGGGGAGCTGTTTTTT.

CDR3 protein: CASSLGDRHEQYF. The CDR3 nucleotides read TGTGCCAGCAGCTTAGGGGACAGACACGAGCAGTACTTC. The rearrangement joins TRBV7-9 to TRBJ2-7; the match to TRBD1 covers 7 bases. CDR3 length: 13 residues. The trim removed 1 base at V and 5 bases at J, leaving 2 bases unmatched. Looked up from germline, CDR1 is SEHNR and CDR2 is FQNEAQ (reference sequence).

V and J are TRBV28 and TRBJ2-1; 7 bases map to TRBD2. Germline CDR1 and CDR2: MDHEN and SYDVKM. The ends lost 6 bases at V and 4 bases at J; junction bases unmatched: 3. The CDR3 has 13 amino acids. The CDR3 DNA follows: TGTGCCAGCAGGTGGGAGGGGTACAATGAGCAGTTCTTC. Protein sequence: CASRWEGYNEQFF.

J is TRBJ2-5 and V is TRBV5-6; 8 nucleotides align to TRBD2. J was trimmed by 4 bases and V by 6 bases; bases with no gene match: 14. This CDR3 region has 16 residues. In germline, CDR1 is SGHDT, CDR2 YYEEEE. CDR3 DNA: TGTGCCAGCATGGGCGGAAGCGGGAGTTCGGTAGAGACCCAGTACTTC. It encodes CASMGGSGSSVETQYF.

This sequence joins TRBV9 and TRBJ2-1, with 11 bases matching TRBD2. The germline CDR1 and CDR2 sequences are SGDLS and YYNGEE. V lost 0 bases to trimming and J lost 3 bases; unmatched junction nucleotides: 5. CDR3 length: 17 residues. CDR3 nucleotide sequence: TGTGCCAGCAGCGTAGCTAGCGGGGGGTCGAACTACAATGAGCAGTTCTTC. Its protein product is CASSVASGGSNYNEQFF.